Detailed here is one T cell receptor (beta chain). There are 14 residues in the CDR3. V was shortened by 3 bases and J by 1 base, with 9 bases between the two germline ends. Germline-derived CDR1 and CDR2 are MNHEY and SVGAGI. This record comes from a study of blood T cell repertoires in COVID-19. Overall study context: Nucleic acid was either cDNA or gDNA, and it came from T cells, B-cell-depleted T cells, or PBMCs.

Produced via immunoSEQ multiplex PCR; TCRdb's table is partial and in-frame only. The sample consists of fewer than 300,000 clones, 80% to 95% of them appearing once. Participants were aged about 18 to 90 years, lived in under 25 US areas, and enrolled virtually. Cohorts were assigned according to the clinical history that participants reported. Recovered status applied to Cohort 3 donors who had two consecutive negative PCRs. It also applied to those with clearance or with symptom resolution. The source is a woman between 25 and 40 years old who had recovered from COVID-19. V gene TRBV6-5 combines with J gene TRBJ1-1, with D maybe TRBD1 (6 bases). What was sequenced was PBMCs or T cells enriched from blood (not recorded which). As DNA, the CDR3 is TGTGCCAGCAGTTATCAGGGGTCGAACACTGAAGCTTTCTTT. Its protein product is CASSYQGSNTEAFF.